Listed below are T cell receptor beta chains from one sample, sequenced in a study of blood T cell repertoires in COVID-19. Sequencing was performed with immunoSEQ multiplex PCR; in TCRdb, only in-frame clones are kept and a portion is missing. The repertoire holds 150,000 to 200,000 clones, with over 80% as singletons. The sequenced material came from peripheral blood. The receptors were sampled from a man between 60 and 75 years old with COVID-19, enrolled during active disease. Both conserved end residues are part of each CDR3. The D gene is left open where the match is weak. A clone size is listed for some rows: how often the clone was seen (once, few, many), or a class if it is expanded.

-	TRBV4-1	TRBJ2-5	16	TRBD1	CASSQAGRTGSETQYF	TGCGCCAGCAGCCAAGCGGGGAGGACAGGGAGTGAGACCCAGTACTTC
few	TRBV29-1	TRBJ1-4	12	TRBD1	CSGRQGFEKLFF	TGCAGCGGTAGACAGGGTTTTGAAAAACTGTTTTTT
-	TRBV19	TRBJ1-4	13	TRBD1	CASSLDRAEKLFF	TGTGCCAGTAGCCTAGACAGGGCCGAAAAACTGTTTTTT
-	TRBV6-2/TRBV6-3	TRBJ1-1	15	-	CASSPGTFGNTEAFF	TGTGCCAGCAGCCCAGGGACTTTCGGGAACACTGAAGCTTTCTTT
-	TRBV6-5	TRBJ1-1	11	-	CASRYGAKAFF	TGTGCCAGCAGGTACGGGGCTAAAGCTTTCTTT
-	TRBV28	TRBJ1-6	15	-	CASSLATDANSPLHF	TGTGCCAGCAGTTTAGCTACAGACGCCAATTCACCCCTCCACTTT
once	TRBV9	TRBJ2-3	17	-	CASSVVGRYPNTDTQYF	TGTGCCAGCAGCGTAGTCGGCAGGTACCCTAACACAGATACGCAGTATTTT
-	TRBV2	TRBJ1-4	15	-	CASRGAFTTNEKLFF	TGTGCCAGCAGGGGGGCCTTTACAACTAATGAAAAACTGTTTTTT
-	TRBV27	TRBJ1-5	19	TRBD1	CASSLRGQGVFPPNQPQHF	TGTGCCAGCAGTTTACGAGGACAGGGAGTGTTTCCCCCCAATCAGCCCCAGCATTTT
-	TRBV19	TRBJ1-1	15	TRBD1	CASSFRDRDNTEAFF	TGTGCCAGTAGTTTCCGGGACAGGGACAACACTGAAGCTTTCTTT
-	TRBV5-1	TRBJ1-1	15	-	CASSLVPGASTEAFF	TGCGCCAGCAGCTTGGTTCCTGGAGCGAGCACTGAAGCTTTCTTT
-	TRBV9	TRBJ2-2	15	-	CASSRRTTNTGELFF	TGTGCCAGCAGCAGACGGACTACGAACACCGGGGAGCTGTTTTTT
-	TRBV18	TRBJ1-4	15	-	CASSPPRQGNEKLFF	TGTGCCAGCTCACCACCCCGGCAGGGAAATGAAAAACTGTTTTTT
few	TRBV10-2	TRBJ1-4	14	TRBD1	CASSATGRSEKLFF	TGCGCCAGCAGCGCGACAGGGAGGAGCGAAAAACTGTTTTTT
-	TRBV19	TRBJ2-7	13	TRBD1	CASSAGQAYEQYF	TGTGCCAGTAGTGCGGGACAGGCCTACGAGCAGTACTTC
-	TRBV14	TRBJ2-7	17	-	CASSLDGFFLIAIEQYF	TGTGCCAGCAGCTTAGACGGGTTTTTTTTGATCGCGATCGAGCAGTACTTC
-	TRBV30	TRBJ1-4	15	-	CAWSLGRGGDEKLFF	TGTGCCTGGAGTCTAGGAAGGGGAGGGGATGAAAAACTGTTTTTT
-	TRBV6-6	TRBJ1-2	16	-	CASSYSGRGGNYGYTF	TGTGCCAGCAGTTACTCTGGCAGGGGTGGGAACTATGGCTACACCTTC
-	TRBV6-5	TRBJ1-2	13	-	CASSPDSIYGYTF	TGTGCCAGCAGTCCTGACAGCATTTATGGCTACACCTTC
-	TRBV6-4	TRBJ2-5	13	-	CASSIRGGETQYF	TGTGCCAGCAGTATCAGGGGTGGAGAGACCCAGTACTTC
-	TRBV27	TRBJ2-1	16	-	CASSLSVRRAYNEQFF	TGTGCCAGCAGTTTATCCGTCCGGAGGGCCTACAATGAGCAGTTCTTC
-	TRBV5-6	TRBJ1-1	14	-	CASSYPAGLTEAFF	TGTGCCAGCAGCTACCCCGCAGGGCTCACTGAAGCTTTCTTT
-	TRBV27	TRBJ1-6	15	-	CASSFSTGGSSPLHF	TGTGCCAGCAGTTTTTCCACCGGGGGGTCGTCACCCCTCCACTTT
-	TRBV2	TRBJ1-1	14	-	CASSPVRRNTEAFF	TGTGCCAGCAGCCCCGTTAGGAGGAACACTGAAGCTTTCTTT
-	TRBV3-1/TRBV3-2	TRBJ1-4	17	TRBD1	CASSLRTGGATNEKLFF	TGTGCCAGCAGCCTCAGGACAGGGGGGGCAACTAATGAAAAACTGTTTTTT
-	TRBV3-1/TRBV3-2	TRBJ2-2	15	-	CASSNPGTNTGELFF	TGTGCCAGCAGCAACCCAGGAACGAACACCGGGGAGCTGTTTTTT
-	TRBV11-2	TRBJ2-1	12	-	CASSLDESEQFF	TGTGCCAGCAGCTTAGACGAGAGTGAGCAGTTCTTC
-	TRBV4-2	TRBJ2-3	14	-	CASSQITTGNTQYF	TGTGCCAGCAGCCAGATAACCACCGGGAATACGCAGTATTTT
-	TRBV28	TRBJ1-1	16	-	CASSSITGMRNTEAFF	TGTGCCAGCAGTTCTATTACAGGGATGAGGAACACTGAAGCTTTCTTT
few	TRBV6-5	TRBJ1-5	13	TRBD1	CASTRDSVKPQHF	TGTGCCAGCACTCGGGACAGTGTAAAGCCCCAGCATTTT
-	TRBV10-1	TRBJ1-2	15	TRBD1	CASRPGTGKNYGYTF	TGCGCCAGCAGGCCCGGGACAGGGAAGAACTATGGCTACACCTTC
-	TRBV5-4	TRBJ2-2	15	-	CASSSVGRATGELFF	TGTGCCAGCAGCTCCGTAGGGCGGGCCACCGGGGAGCTGTTTTTT
-	TRBV10-3	TRBJ2-2	12	-	CAISSTTGELFF	TGTGCCATCAGTTCTACCACCGGGGAGCTGTTTTTT
few	TRBV30	TRBJ2-7	15	-	CAWRDPGTPGQAQYF	TGTGCCTGGAGAGACCCCGGGACTCCCGGCCAGGCGCAGTACTTC
-	TRBV6-2/TRBV6-3	TRBJ1-5	17	TRBD1	CASSITGGPVSTQPQHF	TGTGCCAGCAGCATAACAGGGGGCCCGGTTTCTACGCAGCCCCAGCATTTT
-	TRBV18	TRBJ1-2	16	TRBD1	CASSPGSGQGMRGYTF	TGTGCCAGCTCACCTGGGAGTGGACAGGGTATGAGGGGCTACACCTTC
-	TRBV11-2	TRBJ1-5	15	-	CASSLVGGGGQPQHF	TGTGCCAGCAGCTTAGTAGGGGGGGGTGGACAGCCCCAGCATTTT
-	TRBV27	TRBJ1-5	15	TRBD1	CASRPGQSSNQPQHF	TGTGCCAGCAGACCGGGACAGTCTAGCAATCAGCCCCAGCATTTT
once	TRBV9	TRBJ2-1	16	TRBD2	CASSVGSGRAYNEQFF	TGTGCCAGCAGCGTAGGGAGCGGGAGGGCCTACAATGAGCAGTTCTTC
-	TRBV12-3/TRBV12-4	TRBJ1-1	12	-	CASSQMNTEAFF	TGTGCCAGCAGCCAAATGAACACTGAAGCTTTCTTT
-	TRBV18	TRBJ1-5	15	-	CASSPGATLNQPQHF	TGTGCCAGCTCACCAGGGGCCACCCTCAATCAGCCCCAGCATTTT
-	TRBV7-3	TRBJ2-1	15	TRBD1	CASSLDRGSYNEQFF	TGTGCCAGCAGTTTGGACAGGGGATCCTACAATGAGCAGTTCTTC
-	TRBV12-3/TRBV12-4	TRBJ1-2	13	TRBD1	CASSRDRDYGYTF	TGTGCCAGCAGTCGGGACAGGGACTATGGCTACACCTTC
-	TRBV10-3	TRBJ1-5	14	-	CAISAGRAHQPQHF	TGTGCCATCAGTGCGGGCAGGGCGCATCAGCCCCAGCATTTT
-	TRBV6-5	TRBJ1-6	13	TRBD1	CASRGQVNSPLHF	TGTGCCAGCAGGGGACAGGTCAATTCACCCCTCCACTTT
few	TRBV24-1	TRBJ1-4	14	-	CATSEGQGLEKLFF	TGTGCCACCAGTGAAGGTCAGGGACTTGAAAAACTGTTTTTT
-	TRBV11-2	TRBJ2-5	15	TRBD2	CASSRVSPGGETQYF	TGTGCCAGCAGCCGGGTCTCGCCCGGGGGGGAGACCCAGTACTTC
-	TRBV5-4	TRBJ1-1	16	TRBD1	CASSQGTGALNTEAFF	TGTGCCAGCAGCCAGGGGACAGGGGCCCTGAACACTGAAGCTTTCTTT
-	TRBV11-2	TRBJ2-6	16	-	CASSLGLGTGANVLTF	TGTGCCAGCAGCTTAGGACTAGGGACCGGGGCCAACGTCCTGACTTTC
-	TRBV12-1	TRBJ1-2	13	-	CASSPMEPKGYTF	TGTGCCAGCAGCCCAATGGAGCCAAAGGGCTACACCTTC
few	TRBV18	TRBJ2-7	13	-	CASSLGRRDEQYF	TGTGCCAGCTCACTTGGGAGGAGGGACGAGCAGTACTTC
-	TRBV7-2	TRBJ1-6	13	-	CAGSEGRVSPLHF	TGTGCCGGGAGTGAAGGGCGCGTTTCACCCCTCCACTTT
-	TRBV5-5	TRBJ1-2	13	TRBD1	CASRLQGAYGYTF	TGTGCCAGCAGGCTCCAGGGGGCCTATGGCTACACCTTC
few	TRBV11-2	TRBJ1-3	14	-	CASSLGLTGNTIYF	TGTGCCAGCAGCTTAGGGCTCACCGGAAACACCATATATTTT
-	TRBV19	TRBJ1-1	16	TRBD1	CASSGGTGKGGAEAFF	TGTGCCAGTAGCGGTGGGACAGGGAAAGGAGGTGCTGAAGCTTTCTTT
-	TRBV5-1	TRBJ1-4	14	-	CASSPGQPNEKLFF	TGCGCCAGCAGCCCGGGACAACCAAATGAAAAACTGTTTTTT
-	TRBV5-1	TRBJ1-4	15	TRBD1	CASRETGGPNEKLFF	TGCGCCAGCAGGGAGACAGGGGGACCTAATGAAAAACTGTTTTTT
few	TRBV5-8	TRBJ1-3	16	-	CASSSTGHLSGNTIYF	TGTGCCAGCAGCTCGACAGGCCATCTCTCTGGAAACACCATATATTTT
-	TRBV2	TRBJ1-1	13	-	CASMKTGNTEAFF	TGTGCCAGCATGAAGACAGGGAACACTGAAGCTTTCTTT